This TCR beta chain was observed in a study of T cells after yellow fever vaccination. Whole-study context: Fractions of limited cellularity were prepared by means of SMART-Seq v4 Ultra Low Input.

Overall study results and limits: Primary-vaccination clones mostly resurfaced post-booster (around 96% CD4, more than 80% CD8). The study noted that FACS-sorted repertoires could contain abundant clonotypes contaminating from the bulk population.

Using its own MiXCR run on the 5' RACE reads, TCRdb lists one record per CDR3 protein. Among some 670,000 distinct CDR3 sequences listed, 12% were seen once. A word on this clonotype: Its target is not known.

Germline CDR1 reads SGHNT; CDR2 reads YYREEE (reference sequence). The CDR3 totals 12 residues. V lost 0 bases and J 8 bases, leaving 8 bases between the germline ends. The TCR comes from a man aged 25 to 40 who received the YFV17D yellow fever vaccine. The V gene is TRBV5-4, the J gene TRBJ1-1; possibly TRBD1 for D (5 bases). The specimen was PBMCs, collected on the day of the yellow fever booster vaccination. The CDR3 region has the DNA TGTGCCAGCAGCTTGGATAACAGGGAAGCTTTCTTT. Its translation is CASSLDNREAFF.